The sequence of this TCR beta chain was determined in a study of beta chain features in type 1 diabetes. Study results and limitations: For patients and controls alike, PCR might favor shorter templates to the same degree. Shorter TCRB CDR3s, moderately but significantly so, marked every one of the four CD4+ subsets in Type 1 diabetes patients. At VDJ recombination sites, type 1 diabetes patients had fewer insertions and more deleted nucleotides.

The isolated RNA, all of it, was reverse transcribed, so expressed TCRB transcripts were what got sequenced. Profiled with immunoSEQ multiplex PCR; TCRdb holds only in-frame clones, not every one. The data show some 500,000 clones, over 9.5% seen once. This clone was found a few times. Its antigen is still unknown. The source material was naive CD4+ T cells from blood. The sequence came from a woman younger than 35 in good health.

In DNA, the CDR3 is TGTGCCAGCCGCGCTCAGGGGGATGAGCAGTTCTTC. Translation: CASRAQGDEQFF. The V gene is TRBV2, the J gene TRBJ2-1; the match to TRBD1 covers 7 bases. V trimming: 8 bases; J trimming: 8 bases; junction bases outside the gene matches: 6. The CDR3 is 12 residues long. Germline CDR1 is SNHLY and CDR2 is FYNNEI. Filled out from reference TRBV2 and TRBJ2-1, the complete variable domain reads EPEVTQTPSHQVTQMGQEVILRCVPISNHLYFYWYRQILGQKVEFLVSFYNNEISEKSEIFDDQFSVERPDGSNFTLKIRSTKLEDSAMYFCASRAQGDEQFFGPGTRLTVL.